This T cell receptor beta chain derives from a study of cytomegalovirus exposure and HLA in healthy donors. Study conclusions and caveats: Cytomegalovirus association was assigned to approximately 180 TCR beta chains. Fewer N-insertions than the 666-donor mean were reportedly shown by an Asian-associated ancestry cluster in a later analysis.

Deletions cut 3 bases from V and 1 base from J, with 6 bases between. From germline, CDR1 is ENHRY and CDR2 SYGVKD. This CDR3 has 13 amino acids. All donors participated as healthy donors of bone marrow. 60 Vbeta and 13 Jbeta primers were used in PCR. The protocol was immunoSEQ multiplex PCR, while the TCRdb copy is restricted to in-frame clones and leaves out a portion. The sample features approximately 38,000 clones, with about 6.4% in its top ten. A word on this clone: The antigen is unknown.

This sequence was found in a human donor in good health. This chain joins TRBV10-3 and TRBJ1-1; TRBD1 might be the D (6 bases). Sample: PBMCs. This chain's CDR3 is CAISDRGNTEAFF. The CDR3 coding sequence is TGTGCCATCAGTGACAGGGGGAACACTGAAGCTTTCTTT.